These 12 T cell receptor beta chains were sequenced from one sample in a study of OX40 agonist ivuxolimab in advanced cancers. Generated by immunoSEQ multiplex PCR, the TCRdb table keeps only in-frame clones and is missing some. The sample holds around 71,000 clones, approximately 86% seen once. Sequenced material: CD4+ or CD8+ T cells sorted from blood, taken in a trial of the OX40 agonist ivuxolimab. Receptors were obtained from an adult with an advanced solid tumor such as melanoma, head and neck, liver or kidney cancer.

The V and J genes are TRBV5-6 and TRBJ2-2; D is uncertain. From germline, CDR1 is SGHDT and CDR2 YYEEEE. Trimming removed 4 bases at V and 1 base at J, with 23 bases between. The CDR3 is made up of 19 amino acids. The CDR3 coding sequence is TGTGCCAGCAGCCGTACAATAGCCCGGGTAACAATGAACACCGGGGAGCTGTTTTTT. Translated: CASSRTIARVTMNTGELFF.

The chain couples TRBV10-3 to TRBJ2-5; 9 bases match TRBD1. Germline assignment: CDR1 ENHRY and CDR2 SYGVKD. CDR3 length: 15 amino acids. V gave up 3 bases and J gave up 8 bases; unmatched junction bases: 10. This CDR3 is CAISELGQGSGTQYF. CDR3 in DNA: TGTGCCATCAGTGAATTGGGACAGGGTTCTGGTACCCAGTACTTC.

The chain is built from TRBV5-1 and TRBJ2-5, with TRBD1 matching over 10 bases. The CDR3 contains 14 residues. After removal of 6 bases from V and 3 bases from J, the junction contained 5 bases not matched to a gene. Germline loops: CDR1 SGHRS, CDR2 YFSETQ. CDR3 sequence reads: CASTSGTGEETQYF. For the CDR3, the DNA is TGCGCCAGCACCTCCGGGACAGGGGAAGAGACCCAGTACTTC.

The V gene is TRBV2, the J gene TRBJ2-3, with 7 bases identical to TRBD2. This CDR3 comprises 14 residues. V gave up 1 base and J gave up 5 bases; unmatched junction bases: 3. Germline CDR1 reads SNHLY; CDR2 reads FYNNEI. The CDR3 nucleotides are TGTGCCAGCAGTGAAGGACTAGCTCAAGATACGCAGTATTTT. Residues: CASSEGLAQDTQYF.

This clone qualifies as medium-sized. The chain has TRBV28 and TRBJ1-1; D is undetermined. Germline CDR1 is MDHEN and CDR2 is SYDVKM. V gave up 4 bases and J gave up 5 bases, with 8 bases separating them. The CDR3 has 12 residues. CDR3 nucleotides: TGTGCCAGCAGTTCACCGACTACTGAAGCTTTCTTT. It yields the protein CASSSPTTEAFF.

The V call is TRBV9, the J call TRBJ2-3; D gene ambiguous. The CDR3 extends over 14 amino acids. V was clipped by 2 bases and J by 0 bases, with 7 bases between them. The germline CDR1 and CDR2 sequences are SGDLS and YYNGEE. The CDR3 DNA follows: TGTGCCAGCAGCGTTGTTGGAAGCACAGATACGCAGTATTTT. This sequence encodes CASSVVGSTDTQYF.

The rearrangement uses TRBV9 and TRBJ2-7; TRBD2 might be the D (7 bases). The CDR3 runs 15 residues. V was shortened by 0 bases and J by 7 bases, with 17 bases between the two germline ends. Germline CDR1 reads SGDLS; CDR2 reads YYNGEE. Here the CDR3 DNA reads TGTGCCAGCAGCGTAGGTCCGGGGGGCTGGAATGAGCAGTACTTC. The encoded protein is CASSVGPGGWNEQYF.

This chain joins TRBV7-9 and TRBJ1-4; D not certain. Per germline, CDR1 SEHNR and CDR2 FQNEAQ (reference sequence). This CDR3 spans 13 amino acids. Trimming removed 8 bases at V and 6 bases at J, with 13 bases between. CDR3 nucleotide sequence: TGTGCCAGCGCGTTAGGGATCGATGAAAAACTGTTTTTT. It codes for CASALGIDEKLFF.

This clone was seen once. The chain couples TRBV10-3 to TRBJ2-1, with 8 bases fitting TRBD2. Trimming removed 2 bases from V and 7 bases from J; junction bases left unmatched: 7. The length of the CDR3 is 15 residues. Germline CDR1 reads ENHRY; CDR2 reads SYGVKD. As DNA, the CDR3 is TGTGCCATCAGTGAGGGAGCGGGAGTCCGAAATGAGCAGTTCTTC. This encodes CAISEGAGVRNEQFF.

In regard to this clone: An end of the junction differs from the germline gene, which may be a read error. This rearrangement joins TRBV28 to TRBJ1-4; possibly TRBD1 for D (6 bases). Germline V CDR1 and CDR2: MDHEN, SYDVKM. The CDR3 covers 10 residues. The CDR3, as DNA: TGTGCCACACAGGGTGAAAAGCTGTTTTTT. Amino acids: CATQGEKLFF.

This clone appeared once. CDR3 amino acids: CSVEGSLPGLFF. In DNA, the CDR3 is TGCAGCGTTGAAGGCAGTCTCCCGGGGCTGTTTTTT. The chain employs TRBV29-1 and TRBJ2-2; D uncertain. In germline, CDR1 is SQVTM, CDR2 ANQGSEA. This CDR3 comprises 12 residues. Trimming removed 1 base at V and 13 bases at J, with 13 bases between.

The genes are TRBV28 and TRBJ2-2, with D unresolved. Germline lookup yields CDR1 MDHEN and CDR2 SYDVKM. This CDR3 contains 11 residues. Trimming cost V 6 bases and J 8 bases, with 7 bases left between them. This CDR3 reads CASRIRGELFF. The CDR3, as DNA: TGTGCCAGCAGAATCCGTGGGGAGCTGTTTTTT.